These 22 T cell receptor beta chains were sequenced from one sample in a study of blood T cells in healthy people across ages. The authors ran a second PCR of roughly 6 to 12 cycles using a sample-barcoded 5' primer and a J-beta primer mix. TCRdb recomputed calls from the 5' RACE reads with MiXCR, one row per CDR3 protein. This sample has about 1.4 million distinct CDR3 sequences, with approximately 59% found just once. Sequenced sample: blood. Receptors were obtained from a man younger than 30 in good health.

The chain has TRBV27 and TRBJ1-5, with D maybe TRBD1 (5 bases). The V gene's germline CDR1 is MNHEY and CDR2 SMNVEV (reference sequence). This CDR3 has 12 amino acids. V lost 8 bases and J 7 bases, leaving 12 bases between the germline ends. The CDR3 loop is CASGDRKQPQHF. The CDR3 DNA sequence: TGTGCCAGCGGGGACCGTAAACAGCCCCAGCATTTT.

The chain recombines TRBV29-1 with TRBJ2-5; 8 nucleotides line up with TRBD2. The CDR3 length is 13 residues. CDR1 and CDR2 (germline): SQVTM, ANQGSEA. The V gene end was trimmed by 4 bases and the J gene end by 2 bases; junction bases not matched to a gene: 3. In nucleotides, the CDR3 is TGCAGCGTTGCACTAGCGGTTCAAGAGACCCAGTACTTC. It is translated as CSVALAVQETQYF. Supplemented by reference TRBV29-1 and TRBJ2-5, the full variable domain reads SAVISQKPSRDICQRGTSLTIQCQVDSQVTMMFWYRQQPGQSLTLIATANQGSEATYESGFVIDKFPISRPNLTFSTLTVSNMSPEDSSIYLCSVALAVQETQYFGPGTRLLVL.

This chain links TRBV6-4 with TRBJ2-4; D uncertain. The CDR3 consists of 11 residues. Trimming cost V 0 bases and J 13 bases, with 7 bases left between them. Germline V gene data show CDR1 as MRHNA and CDR2 as SNTAGT. DNA of the CDR3: TGTGCCAGCAGTGACTCGGGATTACAGTACTTC. Translated, it gives CASSDSGLQYF.

The chain employs TRBV12-3 or TRBV12-4 and TRBJ2-4; 8 bases line up with TRBD1. Matching the DNA end better, TRBJ2-7 makes the J call doubtful. The CDR3 sequence is 16 residues long. CDR3 coding DNA: TGTGCCAGCAGTCTCGACCGGACAGGGTTTGGAAGCGAGCAGTACTTC. Its translation is CASSLDRTGFGSEQYF.

J is TRBJ1-2 and V is TRBV10-3, with D uncertain. Germline CDR1 reads ENHRY; CDR2 reads SYGVKD. The V end lost 2 bases, the J end lost 12 bases, and 19 bases lay between the germline ends. There are 14 residues in the CDR3. CDR3 loop: CAISEGYDTPLNTF. CDR3 DNA: TGTGCCATCAGTGAGGGATACGACACTCCCCTGAACACCTTC.

The rearrangement joins TRBV20-1 to TRBJ1-2; D may be TRBD1 (6 bases). V lost 0 bases to trimming and J lost 4 bases, with 12 bases between them. The CDR3 spans 14 residues. In germline, CDR1 is DFQATT, CDR2 SNEGSKA (reference sequence). CDR3: CSARDRDNLYGYTF. The CDR3, as DNA: TGCAGTGCTAGAGATCGGGACAACCTCTATGGCTACACCTTC.

The table lists this clonotype with a count of one. Mismatch with germline at one junction end may stem from a read error. The chain combines TRBV7-2 with TRBJ2-7, with D perhaps being TRBD1 or TRBD2 (5 bases each). This CDR3 has 15 amino acids. Germline V gives CDR1 SGHTA, CDR2 FQGNSA. CDR3: CARSLFRADYYEQYF. CDR3 nucleotide sequence: TGTGCCAGAAGCTTGTTCAGGGCCGACTACTACGAGCAGTACTTC.

The chain recombines TRBV3-1 with TRBJ2-2, with D perhaps TRBD1 or TRBD2 (6 bases each). Germline V lookup: CDR1 LGHDT, CDR2 YNNKEL (reference sequence). Trimming pared 4 bases from V and 1 base from J, leaving 13 bases between. The CDR3 has 16 amino acids. CDR3 sequence reads: CASSREGGWNTGELFF. CDR3 sequence (DNA): TGTGCCAGCAGCCGAGAGGGGGGCTGGAACACCGGGGAGCTGTTTTTT.

The rearrangement uses TRBV9 and TRBJ2-7; tentatively, D is TRBD2 (7 bases). This CDR3 has 16 amino acids. CDR1 SGDLS and CDR2 YYNGEE come from the germline V gene. The V and J ends lost 0 bases and 2 bases respectively, with 15 bases between them. The CDR3 region has the DNA TGTGCCAGCAGCGTAGAGTACGGGGGGCCCACCTACGAGCAGTACTTC. It codes for CASSVEYGGPTYEQYF.

V and J are TRBV7-9 and TRBJ2-3; D unclear. Looked up from germline, CDR1 is SEHNR and CDR2 is FQNEAQ (reference sequence). Trimming took 1 base from V and 4 from J, leaving 21 bases between them. The length of the CDR3 is 18 residues. The CDR3 is CASSLEGLFAPPPDTQYF. The DNA for the CDR3 is TGTGCCAGCAGCTTAGAGGGCCTCTTTGCACCTCCTCCAGATACGCAGTATTTT.

This clonotype appeared once. This rearrangement joins TRBV4-1 to TRBJ1-6; D gene uncertain. V was clipped by 6 bases and J by 4 bases, with 19 bases between them. This CDR3 region has 17 residues. Germline CDR1 reads MGHRA; CDR2 reads YSYEKL. In DNA, the CDR3 is TGCGCCAGCAGTCTCCAAGAGACCCAGGTTTATAATTCACCCCTCCACTTT. This sequence encodes CASSLQETQVYNSPLHF.

This clonotype was seen only once. This sequence joins TRBV6-2 or TRBV6-3 and TRBJ2-1; D is possibly TRBD2 (5 bases). This CDR3 region has 15 residues. Germline V gene lookup returns CDR1 MNHEY and CDR2 SVGEGT. The ends were cut back, 7 bases at V and 0 bases at J, with 13 bases in the middle. This CDR3 is CASTKREPSYNEQFF. For the CDR3, the DNA is TGTGCCAGCACCAAAAGGGAGCCCTCCTACAATGAGCAGTTCTTC.

This chain links TRBV10-3 with TRBJ2-5; the match to TRBD2 covers 10 bases. The J call could be wrong; TRBJ2-7 is a better fit for the DNA end. CDR3 length: 16 amino acids. Germline loops: CDR1 ENHRY, CDR2 SYGVKD. CDR3 in amino acids: CAISEGGLASTYEQYF. In DNA, the CDR3 is TGTGCCATCAGTGAGGGGGGACTAGCGTCCACCTACGAGCAGTACTTC.

The gene calls are TRBV6-2 or TRBV6-3 and TRBJ1-2; D possibly corresponds to TRBD1 (5 bases). V was shortened by 6 bases and J by 3 bases, with 8 bases between the two germline ends. Germline assignment: CDR1 MNHEY and CDR2 SVGEGT. The CDR3 has 12 amino acids. The CDR3 DNA follows: TGTGCCAGCAGAAAGGGGCACTATGGCTACACCTTC. It yields the protein CASRKGHYGYTF.

This clonotype was counted once. The J gene is TRBJ2-5, the V gene TRBV5-1, with 9 bases aligning to TRBD1. The J call is uncertain, as TRBJ2-7 better fits the DNA end. CDR3 size: 18 residues. CDR1 is SGHRS and CDR2 is YFSETQ in the germline V gene. The CDR3 coding sequence is TGCGCCAGCAGCCCCTACAGCTCCACAGGGGGCGCCCCGTACGAGCAGTACTTC. Its translation: CASSPYSSTGGAPYEQYF.

V and J are TRBV15 and TRBJ2-1, with a weak D call TRBD1 (6 bases). The CDR3 spans 15 residues. Germline V gene data show CDR1 as LNHNV and CDR2 as YYDKDF (reference sequence). Trimming shortened V by 5 bases and J by 1 base, and 12 bases separated the two germline ends. This chain's CDR3 is CATSGTRGSYNEQFF. The CDR3 coding sequence is TGTGCCACCAGCGGAACTAGGGGGTCCTACAATGAGCAGTTCTTC. Variable domain in full (rest from reference TRBV15 and TRBJ2-1): DAMVIQNPRYQVTQFGKPVTLSCSQTLNHNVMYWYQQKSSQAPKLLFHYYDKDFNNEADTPDNFQSRRPNTSFCFLDIRSPGLGDTAMYLCATSGTRGSYNEQFFGPGTRLTVL.

This clonotype has a single count. CDR3 bases: TGCGCCAGCAGTGGGTTACTGGGACTAGCGGGAGAGATCCAAGAGACCCAGTACTTC. The encoded protein is CASSGLLGLAGEIQETQYF. The chain combines TRBV10-2 with TRBJ2-5; TRBD2 agrees at 14 bases. Looked up from germline, CDR1 is WSHSY and CDR2 is SAAADI. The CDR3 spans 19 residues. V gave up 4 bases and J gave up 1 base; unmatched junction bases: 11.

This chain uses TRBV28 with TRBJ2-7; 9 positions match TRBD1. Germline lookup yields CDR1 MDHEN and CDR2 SYDVKM. V dropped 8 bases and J dropped 3; count of bases not matched to a gene: 5. This CDR3 is built from 13 residues. The CDR3 DNA reads as TGTGCCAGCTTTTCGGGACAGGGCTACGAGCAGTACTTC. Encoded protein: CASFSGQGYEQYF.

This sequence joins TRBV20-1 and TRBJ2-7, with 9 bases that match TRBD2. This CDR3 region has 17 residues. The germline V gene has CDR1 DFQATT and CDR2 SNEGSKA (reference sequence). The junction had 9 bases not matched to a gene; V was cut back by 0 bases and J by 0 bases. This chain's CDR3 is CSARDSGTSWSSYEQYF. The CDR3 DNA sequence: TGCAGTGCTAGAGACTCCGGGACTAGCTGGAGCTCCTACGAGCAGTACTTC.

The chain joins TRBV4-2 to TRBJ2-3; TRBD2 aligns across 10 bases. Germline V gives CDR1 LGHNA, CDR2 YNFKEQ. The junction had 2 bases not matched to a gene; V was cut back by 1 base and J by 4 bases. The CDR3 length is 15 residues. The CDR3, as DNA: TGTGCCAGCAGCCAAGGGACTAGCGGTCCAGATACGCAGTATTTT. Residues: CASSQGTSGPDTQYF.

In its sample, this clonotype was seen once. The DNA for the CDR3 is TGTGCCAGCAGACAGGGGTTGGGCACTGAAGCTTTCTTT. This encodes CASRQGLGTEAFF. This chain connects TRBV28 to TRBJ1-1; 7 bases match TRBD1. V was clipped by 6 bases and J by 4 bases; unmatched bases: 5. CDR1 and CDR2 from the germline V gene are MDHEN and SYDVKM. The CDR3 is 13 amino acids. Variable domain in full (rest from reference TRBV28 and TRBJ1-1): DVKVTQSSRYLVKRTGEKVFLECVQDMDHENMFWYRQDPGLGLRLIYFSYDVKMKEKGDIPEGYSVSREKKERFSLILESASTNQTSMYLCASRQGLGTEAFFGQGTRLTVV.

This sequence joins TRBV19 and TRBJ2-4; the match to TRBD2 covers 10 bases. Germline V gene data show CDR1 as LNHDA and CDR2 as SQIVND (reference sequence). The V gene end was trimmed by 1 base and the J gene end by 8 bases; junction bases not matched to a gene: 11. The CDR3 has 17 residues. Here the CDR3 DNA reads TGTGCCAGTAGTATAGGGGCTAGCGGGAGAGGGGGGGACATTCAGTACTTC. This sequence encodes CASSIGASGRGGDIQYF.